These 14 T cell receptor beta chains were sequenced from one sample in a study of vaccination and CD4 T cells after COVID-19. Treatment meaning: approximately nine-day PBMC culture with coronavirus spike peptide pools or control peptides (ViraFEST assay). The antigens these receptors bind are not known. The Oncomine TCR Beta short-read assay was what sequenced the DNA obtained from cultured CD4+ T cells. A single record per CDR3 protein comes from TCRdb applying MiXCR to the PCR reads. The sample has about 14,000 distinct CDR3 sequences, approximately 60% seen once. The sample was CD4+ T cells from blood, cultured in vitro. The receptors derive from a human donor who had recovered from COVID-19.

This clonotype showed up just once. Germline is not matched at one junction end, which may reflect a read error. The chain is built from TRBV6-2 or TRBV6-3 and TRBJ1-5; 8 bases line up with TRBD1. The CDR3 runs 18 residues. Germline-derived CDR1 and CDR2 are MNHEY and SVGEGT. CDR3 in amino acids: CASSYRRAGGKGNLPQHF. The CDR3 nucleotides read TGTGCCAGCAGTTACCGAAGGGCAGGGGGCAAGGGCAATCTGCCCCAGCATTTT.

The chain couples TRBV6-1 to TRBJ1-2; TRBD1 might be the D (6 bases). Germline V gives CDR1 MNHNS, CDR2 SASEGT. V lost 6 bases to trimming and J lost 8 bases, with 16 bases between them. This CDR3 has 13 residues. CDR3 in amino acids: CASRNEKGGGYTF. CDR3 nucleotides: TGTGCCAGCAGGAACGAAAAGGGGGGAGGCTACACCTTC.

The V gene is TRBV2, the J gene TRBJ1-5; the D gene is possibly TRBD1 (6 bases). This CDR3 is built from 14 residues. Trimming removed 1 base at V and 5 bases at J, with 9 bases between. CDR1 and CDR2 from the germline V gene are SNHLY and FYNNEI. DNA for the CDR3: TGTGCCAGCAGTGAAGAAAGGGGGTATCAGCCCCAGCATTTT. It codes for CASSEERGYQPQHF.

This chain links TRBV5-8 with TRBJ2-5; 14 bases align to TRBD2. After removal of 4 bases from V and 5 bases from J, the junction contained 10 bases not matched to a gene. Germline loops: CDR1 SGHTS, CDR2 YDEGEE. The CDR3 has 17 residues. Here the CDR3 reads CASSRRTSGGMSETQYF. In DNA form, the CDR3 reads TGTGCCAGCAGCCGTCGGACTAGCGGGGGGATGTCGGAGACCCAGTACTTC.

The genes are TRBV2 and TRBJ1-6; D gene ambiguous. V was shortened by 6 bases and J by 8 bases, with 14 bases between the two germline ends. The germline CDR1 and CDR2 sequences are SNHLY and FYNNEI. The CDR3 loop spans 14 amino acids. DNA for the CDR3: TGTGCCAGCAGCGATCTCGAACGGGATTCACCCCTCCACTTT. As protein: CASSDLERDSPLHF.

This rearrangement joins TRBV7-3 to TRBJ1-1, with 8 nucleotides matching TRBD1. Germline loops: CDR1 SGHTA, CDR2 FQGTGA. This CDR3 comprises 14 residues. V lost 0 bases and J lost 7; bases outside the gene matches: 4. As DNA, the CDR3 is TGTGCCAGCAGCTTAACCGGGACAGGATTTGAAGCTTTCTTT. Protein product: CASSLTGTGFEAFF.

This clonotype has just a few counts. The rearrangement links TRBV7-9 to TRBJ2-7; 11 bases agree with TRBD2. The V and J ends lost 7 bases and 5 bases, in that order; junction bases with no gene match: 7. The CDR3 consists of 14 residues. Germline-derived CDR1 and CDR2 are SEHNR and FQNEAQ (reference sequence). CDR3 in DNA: TGTGCCAGCACCCTAGCGGGGGGCATCCACGAGCAGTACTTC. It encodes CASTLAGGIHEQYF.

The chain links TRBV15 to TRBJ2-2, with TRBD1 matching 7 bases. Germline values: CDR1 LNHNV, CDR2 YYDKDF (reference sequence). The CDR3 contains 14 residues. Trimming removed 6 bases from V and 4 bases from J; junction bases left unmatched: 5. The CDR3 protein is CATRDPGGTGELFF. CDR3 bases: TGTGCCACCAGAGATCCAGGGGGCACCGGGGAGCTGTTTTTT.

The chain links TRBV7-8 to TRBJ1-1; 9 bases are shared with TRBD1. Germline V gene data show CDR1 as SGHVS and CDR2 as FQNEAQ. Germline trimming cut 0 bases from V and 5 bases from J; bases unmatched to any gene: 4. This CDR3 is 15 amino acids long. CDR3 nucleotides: TGTGCCAGCAGCTTAGCGCAACAGGGGGCGACTGAAGCTTTCTTT. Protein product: CASSLAQQGATEAFF.

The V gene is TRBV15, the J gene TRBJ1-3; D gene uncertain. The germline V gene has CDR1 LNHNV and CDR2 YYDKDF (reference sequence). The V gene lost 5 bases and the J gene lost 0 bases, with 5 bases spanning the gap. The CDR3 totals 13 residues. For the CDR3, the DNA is TGTGCCACCAGCGTCCCCTCTGGAAACACCATATATTTT. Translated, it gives CATSVPSGNTIYF.

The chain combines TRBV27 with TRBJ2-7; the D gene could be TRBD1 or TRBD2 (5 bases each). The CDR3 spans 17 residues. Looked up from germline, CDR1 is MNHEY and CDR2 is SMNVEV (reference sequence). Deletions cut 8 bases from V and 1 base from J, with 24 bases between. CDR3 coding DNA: TGTGCCAGCCTTCCCCGCCAAGGGGACCTTAGTTCCTACGAGCAGTACTTC. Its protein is CASLPRQGDLSSYEQYF.

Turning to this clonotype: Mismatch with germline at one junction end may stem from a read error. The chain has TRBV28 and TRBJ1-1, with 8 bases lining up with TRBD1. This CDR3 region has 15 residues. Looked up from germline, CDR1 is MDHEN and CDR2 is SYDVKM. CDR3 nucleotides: TGTGCCAGCAGTATATGGACAGGGATGAACACTGAAGCTCTCTTT. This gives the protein CASSIWTGMNTEALF.

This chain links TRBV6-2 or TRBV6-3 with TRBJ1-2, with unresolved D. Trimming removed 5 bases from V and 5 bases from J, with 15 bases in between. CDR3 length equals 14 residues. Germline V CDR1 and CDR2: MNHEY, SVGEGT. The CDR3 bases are TGTGCCAGCAGTCGCGACTCTTTGGGTTATGGCTACACCTTC. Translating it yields CASSRDSLGYGYTF.

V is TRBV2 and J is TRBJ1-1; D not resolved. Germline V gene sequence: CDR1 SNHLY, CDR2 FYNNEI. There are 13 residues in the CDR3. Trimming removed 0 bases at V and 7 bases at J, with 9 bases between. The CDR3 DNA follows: TGTGCCAGCAGTGAAGCGCTGTGGGATGAAGCTTTCTTT. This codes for CASSEALWDEAFF.